Listed below are T cell receptor beta chains from one sample, sequenced in a study of cytomegalovirus exposure and HLA in healthy donors. Some clones are missing from TCRdb's copy, which holds only in-frame ones; the method was immunoSEQ multiplex PCR. The sample has 100,000 to 150,000 clones, roughly three quarters seen once; the top ten hold approximately 0.99%. Sequencing used PBMCs. All receptors derive from a woman under 40 in good health and CMV-seronegative. The CDR3 runs from the conserved cysteine through the conserved F or W. The D gene is left open where the match is weak. Rows give clone size only sometimes, using once, few, many, or a class for an expanded clone.

d_gene	v_gene	abundance	j_gene	CDR3nt	CDR3aa
TRBD1	TRBV6-5	.	TRBJ1-2	TGTGCCAGCAGTTACACAGGACAGGGGGACTATGGCTACACCTTC	CASSYTGQGDYGYTF
TRBD1	TRBV5-1	.	TRBJ2-7	TGCGCCAGCAGCCCGTCCCTCGGGACAGTTACCTACGAGCAGTACTTC	CASSPSLGTVTYEQYF
.	TRBV30	few	TRBJ2-7	TGTGCCTGGGTGCGGAGGGGACCCCCCTACGAGCAGTACTTC	CAWVRRGPPYEQYF
TRBD2	TRBV7-8	.	TRBJ2-1	TGTGCCAGCAGCTTAGGTCGGTCTAGCGGGTACAATGAGCAGTTCTTC	CASSLGRSSGYNEQFF
.	TRBV2	.	TRBJ2-4	TGTGCCAGCAGAAGCAGGGCAAACATTCAGTACTTC	CASRSRANIQYF
TRBD1	TRBV27	.	TRBJ2-7	TGTGCCAGCAGACGGGACAGGGTATACGAGCAGTACTTC	CASRRDRVYEQYF
.	TRBV20-1	once	TRBJ1-1	TGCAGTGCTAGATATCCAGTTGAAGCTTTCTTT	CSARYPVEAFF
.	TRBV4-2	.	TRBJ2-5	TGTGCCAGCAGCCAAGTAAGGGGTCAGACCCAGTACTTC	CASSQVRGQTQYF
.	TRBV1	.	TRBJ2-1	TGCACCAGCAGCCTACCGGAGGGGGGGGACAATGAGCAGTTCTTC	CTSSLPEGGDNEQFF
.	TRBV4-2	few	TRBJ2-2	TGTGCCAGCAGCCAAGGTTCTCCGAACACCGGGGAGCTGTTTTTT	CASSQGSPNTGELFF
.	TRBV18	.	TRBJ1-2	TGTGCCAGCTCACCACCCGACAACGAAAAAAACTATGGCTACACCTTC	CASSPPDNEKNYGYTF
.	TRBV20-1	.	TRBJ2-1	TGCAGTGCTACACAATACAATGAGCAGTTCTTC	CSATQYNEQFF
TRBD1	TRBV28	.	TRBJ1-2	TGTGCCAGCAGGAGGTCCGGGACAGGGGGCGGGGGCTACACCTTC	CASRRSGTGGGGYTF
.	TRBV29-1	.	TRBJ2-7	TGCAGCGCCGAATTCCGGGAACAGGGTTCCCACGAGCAGTACTTC	CSAEFREQGSHEQYF
.	TRBV7-7	.	TRBJ2-3	TGTGCTAGCAGCTTAGGGACTCTTGGCACAGATACGCAGTATTTT	CASSLGTLGTDTQYF
.	TRBV21-1	.	TRBJ2-5	TGTGCCAGCAGTAACACAGGGGATTCTTGGGAGACCCAGTACTTC	CASSNTGDSWETQYF
TRBD1	TRBV6-5	.	TRBJ1-4	TGTGCCAGCAGGGGGAAGGGGGCTGCTGGTGAAAAACTGTTTTTT	CASRGKGAAGEKLFF
.	TRBV6-4	.	TRBJ2-3	TGTGCCAGCAGTGATTCGGCTAGTGGAGGGGTAGATACGCAGTATTTT	CASSDSASGGVDTQYF
TRBD1	TRBV6-5	.	TRBJ1-3	TGTGCCAGCAGGGGACAGGTCTCTGGAAACACCATATATTTT	CASRGQVSGNTIYF
TRBD1	TRBV2	.	TRBJ2-7	TGTGCCAGCAGACCCCAGATGGGGGACAGGACCTCCTACGAGCAGTACTTC	CASRPQMGDRTSYEQYF
.	TRBV2	.	TRBJ2-1	TGTGCCAGCGCTAGACAGAGCTCCTACAATGAGCAGTTCTTC	CASARQSSYNEQFF
TRBD2	TRBV19	.	TRBJ2-1	TGTGCCAGTTTCAAAACTAGCGGGAGGCTCGATGAGCAGTTCTTC	CASFKTSGRLDEQFF
TRBD1	TRBV5-1	.	TRBJ1-3	TGCGCCAGCAGCTTGATCGGGACAGCCTCTGGAAACACCATATATTTT	CASSLIGTASGNTIYF
.	TRBV5-1	once	TRBJ2-7	TGCGCCAGCAGAGAAACTATGAGCTCCTACGAGCAGTACTTC	CASRETMSSYEQYF
TRBD2	TRBV7-2	.	TRBJ2-1	TGTGCCAGCAGTCGAGGGACTAGCGCTTACAATGAGCAGTTCTTC	CASSRGTSAYNEQFF